This TCR beta chain was profiled in a study of blood T cell repertoires in COVID-19. Study as a whole: Samples taken during acute and convalescent COVID-19 were collected in the United States, Italy and Spain. T cells, B-cell-depleted T cells, or PBMCs provided the cDNA or gDNA that served as material.

As handled by the study authors: Cell counts per sample came from amplifying reference gene primers. The protocol was immunoSEQ multiplex PCR, while the TCRdb copy is restricted to in-frame clones and leaves out a portion. The DNA was the basis for D and trimming; V, J and clone size are from that table. The sample includes 250,000 to 400,000 clones, 90% of them seen just once. Seattle patient enrollment occurred during active infection, with longitudinal follow-up thereafter. The trim removed 5 bases at V and 4 bases at J, leaving 13 bases unmatched. From germline, CDR1 is SGHDN and CDR2 FVKESK. The CDR3 consists of 16 residues.

The J gene is TRBJ2-7, the V gene TRBV14, with 8 bases that match TRBD2. Sequencing input: peripheral blood. This clonotype was sampled from a woman aged 25 to 39 with COVID-19, enrolled during active disease. The CDR3 DNA reads as TGTGCCAGCAGCGCGAGCGGGAGAAGGGGGATATACGAGCAGTACTTC. It encodes CASSASGRRGIYEQYF. The full variable domain, rest sourced from reference TRBV14 and TRBJ2-7, is EAGVTQFPSHSVIEKGQTVTLRCDPISGHDNLYWYRRVMGKEIKFLLHFVKESKQDESGMPNNRFLAERTGGTYSTLKVQPAELEDSGVYFCASSASGRRGIYEQYFGPGTRLTVT.